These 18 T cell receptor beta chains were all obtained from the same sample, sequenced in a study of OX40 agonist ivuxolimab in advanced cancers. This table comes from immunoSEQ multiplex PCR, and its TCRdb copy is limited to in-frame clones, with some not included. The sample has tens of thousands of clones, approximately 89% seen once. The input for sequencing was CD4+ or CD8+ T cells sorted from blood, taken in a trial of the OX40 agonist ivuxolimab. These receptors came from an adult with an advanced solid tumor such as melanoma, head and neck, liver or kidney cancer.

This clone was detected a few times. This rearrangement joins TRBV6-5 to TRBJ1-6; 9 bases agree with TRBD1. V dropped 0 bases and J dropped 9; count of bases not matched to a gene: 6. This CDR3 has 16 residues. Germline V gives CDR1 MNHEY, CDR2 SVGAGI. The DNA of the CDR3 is TGTGCCAGCAGTTACTCGTCGGGACAGGGAGGTTCACCCCTCCACTTT. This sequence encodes CASSYSSGQGGSPLHF.

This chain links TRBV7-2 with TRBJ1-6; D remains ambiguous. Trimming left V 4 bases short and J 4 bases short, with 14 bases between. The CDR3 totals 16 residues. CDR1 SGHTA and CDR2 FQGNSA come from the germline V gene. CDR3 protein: CASSSAARIYNSPLHF. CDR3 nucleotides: TGTGCCAGCAGCTCAGCCGCGCGGATTTATAATTCACCCCTCCACTTT.

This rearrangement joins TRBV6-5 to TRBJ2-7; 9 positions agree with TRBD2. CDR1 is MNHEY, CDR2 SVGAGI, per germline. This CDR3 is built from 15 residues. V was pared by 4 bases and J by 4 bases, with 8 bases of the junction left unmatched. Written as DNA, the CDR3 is TGTGCCAGCAGTTGGTCAGGACTAGCGTCTTACGAGCAGTACTTC. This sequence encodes CASSWSGLASYEQYF.

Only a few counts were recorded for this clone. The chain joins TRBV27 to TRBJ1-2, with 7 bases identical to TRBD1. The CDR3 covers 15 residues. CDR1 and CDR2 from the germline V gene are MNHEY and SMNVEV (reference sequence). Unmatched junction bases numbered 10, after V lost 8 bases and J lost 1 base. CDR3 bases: TGTGCCAGCGGAACAGGGGCCTTCCTTAACTATGGCTACACCTTC. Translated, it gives CASGTGAFLNYGYTF.

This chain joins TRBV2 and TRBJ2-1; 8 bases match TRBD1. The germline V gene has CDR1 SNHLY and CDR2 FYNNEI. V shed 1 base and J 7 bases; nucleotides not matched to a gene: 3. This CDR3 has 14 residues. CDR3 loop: CASSEGRQGNEQFF. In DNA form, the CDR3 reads TGTGCCAGCAGTGAAGGGAGACAGGGGAATGAGCAGTTCTTC.

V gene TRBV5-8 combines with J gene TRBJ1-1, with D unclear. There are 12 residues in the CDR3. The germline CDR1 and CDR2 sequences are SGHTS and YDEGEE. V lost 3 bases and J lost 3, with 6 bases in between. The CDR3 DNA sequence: TGTGCCAGCAGCTCTAGGTACACTGAAGCTTTCTTT. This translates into CASSSRYTEAFF.

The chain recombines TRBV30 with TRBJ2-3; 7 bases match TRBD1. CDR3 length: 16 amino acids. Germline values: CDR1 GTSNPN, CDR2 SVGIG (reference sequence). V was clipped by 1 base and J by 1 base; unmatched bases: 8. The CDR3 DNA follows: TGTGCCTGGAGTGGGTTCGACAGGGAACGCACAGATACGCAGTATTTT. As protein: CAWSGFDRERTDTQYF.

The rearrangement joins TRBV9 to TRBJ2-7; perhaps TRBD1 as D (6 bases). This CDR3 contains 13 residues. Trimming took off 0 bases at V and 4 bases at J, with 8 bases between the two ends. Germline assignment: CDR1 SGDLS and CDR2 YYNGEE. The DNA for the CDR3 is TGTGCCAGCAGCGTAGGGACAGCGTACGAGCAGTACTTC. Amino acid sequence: CASSVGTAYEQYF.

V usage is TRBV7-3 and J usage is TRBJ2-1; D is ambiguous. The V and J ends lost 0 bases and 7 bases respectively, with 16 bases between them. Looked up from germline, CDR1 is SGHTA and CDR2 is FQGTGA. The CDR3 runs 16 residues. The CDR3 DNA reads TGTGCCAGCAGCTTAACGTGGGAACACCGTGTGAATGAGCAGTTCTTC. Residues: CASSLTWEHRVNEQFF.

CDR3 region: CASSEISGRAQLDTQYF. The CDR3, as DNA: TGTGCCAGCAGTGAAATTAGCGGGAGGGCCCAGTTAGATACGCAGTATTTT. This chain links TRBV28 with TRBJ2-3; 11 positions match TRBD2. Per germline, CDR1 MDHEN and CDR2 SYDVKM. The CDR3 runs 17 residues. The junction had 12 bases not matched to a gene; V was cut back by 5 bases and J by 5 bases.

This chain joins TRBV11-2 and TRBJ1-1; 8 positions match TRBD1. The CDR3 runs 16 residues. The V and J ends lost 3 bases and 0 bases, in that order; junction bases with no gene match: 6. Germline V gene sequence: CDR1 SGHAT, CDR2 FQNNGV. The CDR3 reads CASSLGTGAMNTEAFF. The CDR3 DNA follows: TGTGCCAGCAGCTTGGGGACAGGAGCCATGAACACTGAAGCTTTCTTT.

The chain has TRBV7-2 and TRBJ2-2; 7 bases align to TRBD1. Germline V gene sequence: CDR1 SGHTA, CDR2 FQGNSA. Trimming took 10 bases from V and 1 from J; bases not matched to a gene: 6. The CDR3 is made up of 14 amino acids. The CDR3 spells CAIFDRENTGELFF. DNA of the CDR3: TGTGCCATTTTCGACAGGGAGAACACCGGGGAGCTGTTTTTT.

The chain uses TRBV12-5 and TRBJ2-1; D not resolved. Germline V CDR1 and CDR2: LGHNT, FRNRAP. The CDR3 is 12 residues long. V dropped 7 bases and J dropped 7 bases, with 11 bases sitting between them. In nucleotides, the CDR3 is TGTGCTAGTGCCCTTGGGTGGAATGAGCAGTTCTTC. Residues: CASALGWNEQFF. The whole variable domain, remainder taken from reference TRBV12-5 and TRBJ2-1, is DARVTQTPRHKVTEMGQEVTMRCQPILGHNTVFWYRQTMMQGLELLAYFRNRAPLDDSGMPKDRFSAEMPDATLATLKIQPSEPRDSAVYFCASALGWNEQFFGPGTRLTVL.

DNA of the CDR3: TGTGCCAGCAGTTCACTAATCACTAGCGGGGCCTACAATGAGCAGTTCTTC. Translated: CASSSLITSGAYNEQFF. This chain uses TRBV28 with TRBJ2-1; TRBD2 agrees at 10 bases. There are 17 residues in the CDR3. The junction had 8 bases not matched to a gene; V was cut back by 4 bases and J by 2 bases. Germline CDR1 MDHEN, CDR2 SYDVKM. Based on the CDR3 plus reference TRBV28 and TRBJ2-1, the full variable domain is DVKVTQSSRYLVKRTGEKVFLECVQDMDHENMFWYRQDPGLGLRLIYFSYDVKMKEKGDIPEGYSVSREKKERFSLILESASTNQTSMYLCASSSLITSGAYNEQFFGPGTRLTVL.

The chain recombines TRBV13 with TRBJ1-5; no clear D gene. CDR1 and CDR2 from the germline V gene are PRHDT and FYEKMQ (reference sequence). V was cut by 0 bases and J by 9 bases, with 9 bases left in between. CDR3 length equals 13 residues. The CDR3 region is CASSLGVRGPQHF. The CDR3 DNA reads TGTGCCAGCAGCTTAGGCGTGCGGGGGCCCCAGCATTTT.

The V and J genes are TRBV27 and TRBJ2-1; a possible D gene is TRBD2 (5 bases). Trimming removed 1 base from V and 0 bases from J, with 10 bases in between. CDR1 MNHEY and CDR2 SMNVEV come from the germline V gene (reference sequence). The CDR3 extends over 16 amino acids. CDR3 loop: CASSLWSGDSYNEQFF. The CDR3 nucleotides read TGTGCCAGCAGTTTATGGAGCGGAGACTCCTACAATGAGCAGTTCTTC.

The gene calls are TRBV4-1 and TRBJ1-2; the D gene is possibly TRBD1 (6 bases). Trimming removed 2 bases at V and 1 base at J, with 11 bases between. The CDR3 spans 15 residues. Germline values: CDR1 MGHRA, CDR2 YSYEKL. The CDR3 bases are TGCGCCAGCAGCCAAAGTCGGGGGCTTAACTATGGCTACACCTTC. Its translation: CASSQSRGLNYGYTF.

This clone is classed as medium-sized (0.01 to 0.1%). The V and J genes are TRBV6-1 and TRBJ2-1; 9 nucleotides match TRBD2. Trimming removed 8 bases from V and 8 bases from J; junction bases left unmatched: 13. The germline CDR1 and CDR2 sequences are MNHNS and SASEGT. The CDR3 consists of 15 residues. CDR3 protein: CASVEREASGHEQFF. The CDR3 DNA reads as TGTGCCAGCGTAGAGCGGGAGGCCTCGGGACATGAGCAGTTCTTC.